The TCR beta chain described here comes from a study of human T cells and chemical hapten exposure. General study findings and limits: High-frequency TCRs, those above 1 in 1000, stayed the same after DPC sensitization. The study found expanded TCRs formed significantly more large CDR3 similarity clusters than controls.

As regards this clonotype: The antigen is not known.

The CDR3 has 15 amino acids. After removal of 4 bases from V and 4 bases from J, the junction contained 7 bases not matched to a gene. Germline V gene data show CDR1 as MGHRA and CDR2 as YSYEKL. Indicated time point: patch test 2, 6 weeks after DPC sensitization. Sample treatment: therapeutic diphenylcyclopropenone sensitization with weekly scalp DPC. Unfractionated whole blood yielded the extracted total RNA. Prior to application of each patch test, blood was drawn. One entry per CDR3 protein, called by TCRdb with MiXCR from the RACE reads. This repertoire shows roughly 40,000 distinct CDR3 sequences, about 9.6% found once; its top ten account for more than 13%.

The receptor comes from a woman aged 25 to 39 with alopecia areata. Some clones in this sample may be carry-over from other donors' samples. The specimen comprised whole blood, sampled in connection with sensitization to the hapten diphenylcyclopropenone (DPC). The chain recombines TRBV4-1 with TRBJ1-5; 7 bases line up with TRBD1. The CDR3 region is CASSPTGQLNQPQHF. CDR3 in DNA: TGCGCCAGCAGCCCTACGGGACAGTTGAATCAGCCCCAGCATTTT.